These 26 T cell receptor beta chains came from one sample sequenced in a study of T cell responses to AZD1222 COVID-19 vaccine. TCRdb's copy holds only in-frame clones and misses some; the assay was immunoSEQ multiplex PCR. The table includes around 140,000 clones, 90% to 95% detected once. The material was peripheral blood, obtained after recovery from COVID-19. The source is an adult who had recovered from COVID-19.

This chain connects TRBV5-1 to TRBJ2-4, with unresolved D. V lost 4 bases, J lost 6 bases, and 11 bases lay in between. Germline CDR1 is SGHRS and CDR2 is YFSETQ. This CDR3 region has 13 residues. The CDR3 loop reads CASSQSDGNIQYF. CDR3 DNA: TGCGCCAGCAGCCAATCGGATGGAAACATTCAGTACTTC. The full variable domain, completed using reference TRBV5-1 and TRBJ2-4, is KAGVTQTPRYLIKTRGQQVTLSCSPISGHRSVSWYQQTPGQGLQFLFEYFSETQRNKGNFPGRFSGRQFSNSRSEMNVSTLELGDSALYLCASSQSDGNIQYFGAGTRLSVL.

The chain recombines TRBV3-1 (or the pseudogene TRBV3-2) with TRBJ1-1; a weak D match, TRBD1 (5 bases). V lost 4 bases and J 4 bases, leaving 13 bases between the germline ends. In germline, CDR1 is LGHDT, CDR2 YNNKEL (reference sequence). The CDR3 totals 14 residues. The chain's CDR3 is CASSRGWGGTEAFF. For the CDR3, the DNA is TGTGCCAGCAGCCGGGGTTGGGGGGGCACTGAAGCTTTCTTT.

The CDR3 region is CASREGDQPQHF. The CDR3 DNA follows: TGTGCCAGCAGAGAGGGGGATCAGCCCCAGCATTTT. The chain combines TRBV27 with TRBJ1-5; TRBD1 is a possible D gene (6 bases). Germline CDR1 reads MNHEY; CDR2 reads SMNVEV (reference sequence). CDR3 length equals 12 residues. V shed 6 bases and J shed 5 bases, with 8 bases lying between them.

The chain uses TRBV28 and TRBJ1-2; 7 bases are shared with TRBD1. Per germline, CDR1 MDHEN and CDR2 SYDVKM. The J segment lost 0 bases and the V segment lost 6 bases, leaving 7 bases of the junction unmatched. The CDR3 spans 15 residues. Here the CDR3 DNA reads TGTGCCAGCAGCCTTGGGACAGCCACTAACTATGGCTACACCTTC. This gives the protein CASSLGTATNYGYTF.

CDR3 sequence (DNA): TGTGCCATCAGTGAGGCGACGACGAACACTGAAGCTTTCTTT. Amino acid sequence: CAISEATTNTEAFF. The J gene is TRBJ1-1, the V gene TRBV10-3, with D hard to call. Germline loops: CDR1 ENHRY, CDR2 SYGVKD. The V and J ends lost 2 bases and 1 base respectively, with 8 bases between them. The CDR3 consists of 14 residues.

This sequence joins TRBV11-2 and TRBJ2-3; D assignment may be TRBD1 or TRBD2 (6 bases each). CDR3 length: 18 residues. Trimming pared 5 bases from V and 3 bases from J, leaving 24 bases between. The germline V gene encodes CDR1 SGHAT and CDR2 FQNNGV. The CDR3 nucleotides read TGTGCCAGCAGCCCTAGGGGGGTTCGGCGGTTCACAACAGATACGCAGTATTTT. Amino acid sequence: CASSPRGVRRFTTDTQYF.

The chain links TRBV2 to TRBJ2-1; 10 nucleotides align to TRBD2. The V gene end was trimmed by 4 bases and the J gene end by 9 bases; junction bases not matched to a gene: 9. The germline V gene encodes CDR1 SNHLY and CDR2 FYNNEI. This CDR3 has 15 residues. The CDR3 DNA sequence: TGTGCCAGCAGTGTTGGCCTAGCGGGAGTTGGTGAGCAGTTCTTC. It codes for CASSVGLAGVGEQFF.

Here the CDR3 reads CSATTVHEQYF. As DNA, the CDR3 is TGCAGTGCCACGACGGTCCACGAGCAGTACTTC. The chain combines TRBV20-1 with TRBJ2-7, with no clear D. The length of the CDR3 is 11 residues. Trimming pared 6 bases from V and 5 bases from J, leaving 11 bases between. Germline assignment: CDR1 DFQATT and CDR2 SNEGSKA (reference sequence).

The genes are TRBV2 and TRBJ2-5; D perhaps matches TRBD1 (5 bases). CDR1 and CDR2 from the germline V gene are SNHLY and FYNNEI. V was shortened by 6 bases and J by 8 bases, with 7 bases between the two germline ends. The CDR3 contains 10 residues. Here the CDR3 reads CASRQATQYF. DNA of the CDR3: TGTGCCAGCAGACAGGCTACCCAGTACTTC.

CDR3 nucleotides: TGTGCCAGCAGCGTATGGACAGGGGCTCTCATCTATGGCTACACCTTC. Amino acid sequence: CASSVWTGALIYGYTF. The rearrangement uses TRBV5-5 and TRBJ1-2; 9 bases match TRBD1. Germline V gene data show CDR1 as SGHKS and CDR2 as YYEKEE (reference sequence). The CDR3 totals 16 residues. V dropped 4 bases and J dropped 4; count of bases not matched to a gene: 11.

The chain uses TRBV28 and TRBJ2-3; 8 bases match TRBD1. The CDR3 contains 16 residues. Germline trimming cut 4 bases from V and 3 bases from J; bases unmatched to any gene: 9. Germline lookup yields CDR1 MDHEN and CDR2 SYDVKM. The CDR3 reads CASSSPAGGGTDTQYF. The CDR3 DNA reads TGTGCCAGCAGTTCACCCGCAGGGGGCGGTACAGATACGCAGTATTTT.

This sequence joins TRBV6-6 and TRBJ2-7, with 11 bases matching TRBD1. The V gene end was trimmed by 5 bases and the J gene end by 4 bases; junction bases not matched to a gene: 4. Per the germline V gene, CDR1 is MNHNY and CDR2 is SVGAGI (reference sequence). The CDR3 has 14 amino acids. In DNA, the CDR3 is TGTGCCAGCAGTACGGACAGGGGGCGTTACGAGCAGTACTTC. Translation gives CASSTDRGRYEQYF.

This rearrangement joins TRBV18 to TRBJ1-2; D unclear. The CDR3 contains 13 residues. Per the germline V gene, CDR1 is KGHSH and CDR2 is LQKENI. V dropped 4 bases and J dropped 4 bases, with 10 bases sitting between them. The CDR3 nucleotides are TGTGCCAGCTCACGGGAGCGGGGCTATGGCTACACCTTC. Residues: CASSRERGYGYTF.

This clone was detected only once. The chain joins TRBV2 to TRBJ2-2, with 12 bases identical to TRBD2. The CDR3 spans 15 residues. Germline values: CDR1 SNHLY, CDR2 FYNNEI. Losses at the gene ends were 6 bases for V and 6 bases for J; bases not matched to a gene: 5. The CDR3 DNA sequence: TGTGCCAGCAGCTTACTAGCGGGAGGTTCCGGGGAGCTGTTTTTT. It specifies CASSLLAGGSGELFF. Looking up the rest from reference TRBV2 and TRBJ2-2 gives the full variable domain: EPEVTQTPSHQVTQMGQEVILRCVPISNHLYFYWYRQILGQKVEFLVSFYNNEISEKSEIFDDQFSVERPDGSNFTLKIRSTKLEDSAMYFCASSLLAGGSGELFFGEGSRLTVL.

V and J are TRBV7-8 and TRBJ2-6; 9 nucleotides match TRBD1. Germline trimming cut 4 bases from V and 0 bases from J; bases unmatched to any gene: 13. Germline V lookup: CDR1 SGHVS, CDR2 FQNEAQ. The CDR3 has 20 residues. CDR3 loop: CASSSDTGDRVLSGANVLTF. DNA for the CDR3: TGTGCCAGCAGCTCCGACACAGGGGACAGGGTTCTCTCTGGGGCCAACGTCCTGACTTTC.

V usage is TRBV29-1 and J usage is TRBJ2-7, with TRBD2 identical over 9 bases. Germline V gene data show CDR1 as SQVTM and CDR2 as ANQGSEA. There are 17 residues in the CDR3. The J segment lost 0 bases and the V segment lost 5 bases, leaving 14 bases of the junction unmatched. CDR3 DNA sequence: TGCAGCGTTTATGGGGGAAGGCGGGAGGGCCGCTCCTACGAGCAGTACTTC. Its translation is CSVYGGRREGRSYEQYF.

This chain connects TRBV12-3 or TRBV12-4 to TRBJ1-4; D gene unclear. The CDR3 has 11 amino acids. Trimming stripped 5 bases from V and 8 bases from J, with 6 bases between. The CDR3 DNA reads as TGTGCCAGCAGTGTTGAGGAAAAACTGTTTTTT. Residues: CASSVEEKLFF.

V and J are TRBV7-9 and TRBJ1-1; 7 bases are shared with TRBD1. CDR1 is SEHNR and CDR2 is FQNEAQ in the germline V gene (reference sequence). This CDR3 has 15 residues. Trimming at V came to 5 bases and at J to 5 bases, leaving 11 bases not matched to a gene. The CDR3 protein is CASSIRSGGITEAFF. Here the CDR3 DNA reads TGTGCCAGCAGCATCCGGTCAGGGGGTATAACTGAAGCTTTCTTT.

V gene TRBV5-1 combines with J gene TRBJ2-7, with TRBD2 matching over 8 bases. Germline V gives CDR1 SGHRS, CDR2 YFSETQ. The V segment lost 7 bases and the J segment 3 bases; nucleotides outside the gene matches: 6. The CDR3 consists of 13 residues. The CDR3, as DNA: TGCGCCAGCTACGGGGGGGGCCTCTACGAGCAGTACTTC. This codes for CASYGGGLYEQYF.

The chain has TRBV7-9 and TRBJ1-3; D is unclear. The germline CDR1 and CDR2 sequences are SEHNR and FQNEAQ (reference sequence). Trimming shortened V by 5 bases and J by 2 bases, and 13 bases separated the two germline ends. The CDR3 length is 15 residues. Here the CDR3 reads CASSLRSGAGNTIYF. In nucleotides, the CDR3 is TGTGCCAGCAGCCTCCGGAGTGGGGCTGGAAACACCATATATTTT.

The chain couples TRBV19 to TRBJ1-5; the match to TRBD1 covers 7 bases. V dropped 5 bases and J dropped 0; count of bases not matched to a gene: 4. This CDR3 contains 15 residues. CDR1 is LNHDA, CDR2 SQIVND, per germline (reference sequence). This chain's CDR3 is CASSPTGPSNQPQHF. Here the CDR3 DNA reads TGTGCCAGTAGTCCGACAGGGCCTAGCAATCAGCCCCAGCATTTT.

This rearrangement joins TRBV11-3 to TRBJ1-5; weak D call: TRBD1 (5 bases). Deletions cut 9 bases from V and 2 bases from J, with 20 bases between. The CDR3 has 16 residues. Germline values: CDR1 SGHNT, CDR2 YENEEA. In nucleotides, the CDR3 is TGTGCCAGGAGGGGTAAAGGACCCGTCGGCAATCAGCCCCAGCATTTT. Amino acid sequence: CARRGKGPVGNQPQHF.

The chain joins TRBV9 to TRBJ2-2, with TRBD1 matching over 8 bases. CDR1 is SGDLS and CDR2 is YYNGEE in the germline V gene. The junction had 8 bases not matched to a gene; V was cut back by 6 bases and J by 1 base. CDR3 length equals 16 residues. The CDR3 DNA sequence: TGTGCCAGCAACTCCCGACAGGGGATGAACACCGGGGAGCTGTTTTTT. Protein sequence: CASNSRQGMNTGELFF.

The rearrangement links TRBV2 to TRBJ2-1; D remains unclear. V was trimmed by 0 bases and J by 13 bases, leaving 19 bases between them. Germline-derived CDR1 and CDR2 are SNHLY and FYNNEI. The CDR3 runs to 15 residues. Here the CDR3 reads CASSEAGLSSMSQFF. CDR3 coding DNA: TGTGCCAGCAGTGAAGCGGGATTATCCTCAATGTCCCAGTTCTTC.

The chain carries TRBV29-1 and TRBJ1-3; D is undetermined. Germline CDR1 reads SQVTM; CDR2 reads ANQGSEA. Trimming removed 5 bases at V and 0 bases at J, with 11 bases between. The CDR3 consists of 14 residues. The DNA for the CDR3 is TGCAGCGTTCGTTACAGTAGCTCTGGAAACACCATATATTTT. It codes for CSVRYSSSGNTIYF.

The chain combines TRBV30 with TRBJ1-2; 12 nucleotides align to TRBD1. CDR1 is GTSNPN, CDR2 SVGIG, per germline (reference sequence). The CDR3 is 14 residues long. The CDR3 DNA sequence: TGTGTCGGGGGACAGGGGGCCGATAACTATGGCTACACCTTC. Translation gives CVGGQGADNYGYTF.